The clone carrying this T cell receptor beta chain was seen many times. As yet, its antigen is unknown. Indicated time point: newly diagnosed GD, antithyroid drugs for less than 3 months. Making the TCR library involved RNA that had been extracted from PBMCs. The data derive from a study of regulatory T cells in long-lasting Graves disease. Study outcomes and limitations: Persistent disease exhibited a predilection for TRBV28, TRBJ1-2 and TRBJ2-5. Newly diagnosed Graves' patients exceeded persistent ones in TCR diversity.

Germline V gene sequence: CDR1 SGDLS, CDR2 YYNGEE. The CDR3 is 13 residues long. V gave up 5 bases and J gave up 0 bases, with 8 bases separating them. Relying on iRepertoire HTBI primers and Arm-PCR of CDR3 regions, the team built TCR beta libraries. MiXCR, applied by TCRdb to the multiplex PCR reads, yields one record per CDR3 protein. The repertoire holds roughly 420,000 distinct CDR3 sequences, around 15% seen once, with approximately 15% in the top ten. The sample was also linked to a second study, of T cells in Graves' hyperthyroidism and ophthalmopathy. That report adds: In making diagnoses, clinical symptoms, serum thyroxine and TRAb, thyroid ultrasound and orbital computed tomography were all used.

The chain combines TRBV9 with TRBJ1-1; D not resolved. Sequenced material: peripheral blood mononuclear cells (PBMCs), taken at new diagnosis, from a patient treated with antithyroid drugs. The sequence derives from a woman in her 50s with Graves disease. CDR3 DNA sequence: TGTGCCAGCAGTGCAGAACTGAACACTGAAGCTTTCTTT. Its protein is CASSAELNTEAFF.